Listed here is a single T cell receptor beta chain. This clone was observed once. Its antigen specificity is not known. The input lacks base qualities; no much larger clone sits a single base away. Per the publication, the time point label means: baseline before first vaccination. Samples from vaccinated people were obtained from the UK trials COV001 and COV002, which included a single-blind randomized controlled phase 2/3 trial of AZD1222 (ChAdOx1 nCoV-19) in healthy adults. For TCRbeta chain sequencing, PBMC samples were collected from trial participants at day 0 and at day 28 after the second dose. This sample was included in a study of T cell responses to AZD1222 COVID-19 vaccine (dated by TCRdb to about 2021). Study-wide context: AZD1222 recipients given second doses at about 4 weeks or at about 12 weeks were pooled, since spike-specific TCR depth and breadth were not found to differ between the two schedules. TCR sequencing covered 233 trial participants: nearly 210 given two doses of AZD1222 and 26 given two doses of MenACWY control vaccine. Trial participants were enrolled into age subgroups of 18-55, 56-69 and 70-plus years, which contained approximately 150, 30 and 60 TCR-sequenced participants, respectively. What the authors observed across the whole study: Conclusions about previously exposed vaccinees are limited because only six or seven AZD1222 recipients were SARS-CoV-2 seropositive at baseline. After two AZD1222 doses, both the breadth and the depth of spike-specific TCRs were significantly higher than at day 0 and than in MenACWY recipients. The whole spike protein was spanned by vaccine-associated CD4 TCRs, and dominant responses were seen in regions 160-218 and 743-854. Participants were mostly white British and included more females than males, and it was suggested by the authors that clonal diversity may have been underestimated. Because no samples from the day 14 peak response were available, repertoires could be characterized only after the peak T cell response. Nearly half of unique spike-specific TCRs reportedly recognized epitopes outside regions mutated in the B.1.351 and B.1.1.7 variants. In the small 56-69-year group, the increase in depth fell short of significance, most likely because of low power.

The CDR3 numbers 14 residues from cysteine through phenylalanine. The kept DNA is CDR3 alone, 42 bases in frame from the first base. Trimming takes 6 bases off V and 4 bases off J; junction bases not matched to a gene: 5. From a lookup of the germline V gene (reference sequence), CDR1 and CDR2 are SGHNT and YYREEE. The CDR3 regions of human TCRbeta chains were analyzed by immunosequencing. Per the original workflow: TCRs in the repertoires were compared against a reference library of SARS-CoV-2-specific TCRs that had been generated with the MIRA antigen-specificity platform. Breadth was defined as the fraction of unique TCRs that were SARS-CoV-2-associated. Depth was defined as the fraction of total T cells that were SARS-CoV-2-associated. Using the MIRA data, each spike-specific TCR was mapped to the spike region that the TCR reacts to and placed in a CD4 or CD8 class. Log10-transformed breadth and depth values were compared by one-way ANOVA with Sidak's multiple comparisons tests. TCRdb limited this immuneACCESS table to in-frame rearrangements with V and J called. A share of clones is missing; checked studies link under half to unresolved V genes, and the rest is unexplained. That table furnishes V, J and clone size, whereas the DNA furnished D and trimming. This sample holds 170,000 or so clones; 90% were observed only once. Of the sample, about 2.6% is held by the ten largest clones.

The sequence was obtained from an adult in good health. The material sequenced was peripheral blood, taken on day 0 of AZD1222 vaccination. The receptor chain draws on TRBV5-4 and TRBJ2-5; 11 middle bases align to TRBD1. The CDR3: CASMDRGLLETQYF. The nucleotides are TGTGCCAGCATGGACAGGGGGCTGTTAGAGACCCAGTACTTC.